This T cell receptor (beta chain) was captured in a study of cytomegalovirus exposure and HLA in healthy donors. General study findings and limits: A few chains linked to CMV were shown in vitro to be specific for CMV antigens.

Note on this clone: Its target is not known.

The PCR employed 60 Vbeta primers together with 13 Jbeta primers. TCRdb's table, derived via immunoSEQ multiplex PCR, lists solely in-frame clones and lacks some. The sample has tens of thousands of clones, 75% seen once. The CDR3 is made up of 14 amino acids. Germline lookup yields CDR1 SGHNT and CDR2 YYREEE (reference sequence). Trimming pared 1 base from V and 3 bases from J, leaving 10 bases between. The receptor was derived from a middle-aged man in good health and CMV-seronegative. The chain links TRBV5-4 to TRBJ2-5, with D possibly matching TRBD1 (5 bases). The specimen sequenced was PBMCs. The CDR3 DNA reads TGTGCCAGCAGCTTGAGGCAGGGAAAAGAGACCCAGTACTTC. Amino acids: CASSLRQGKETQYF.